The 26 T cell receptor beta chains in this list originate from one sample, sequenced in a study of blood T cell repertoires in COVID-19. Generated by immunoSEQ multiplex PCR, the TCRdb table keeps only in-frame clones and is missing some. The sample includes some 150,000 clones, about 85% of them seen just once. The sequenced material came from peripheral blood. Source of these receptors: a woman aged 55-69 years with active or convalescent COVID-19.

This chain connects TRBV7-8 to TRBJ1-1; D might be TRBD1 (6 bases). CDR1 is SGHVS and CDR2 is FQNEAQ in the germline V gene. The length of the CDR3 is 14 residues. V lost 4 bases, J lost 6 bases, and 15 bases lay in between. CDR3 sequence reads: CASSSVGAASEAFF. The CDR3 DNA sequence: TGTGCCAGCAGCTCGGTGGGGGCCGCCTCTGAAGCTTTCTTT.

With respect to this clone: At the DNA level, this CDR3 is encoded by other sequences in the same sample as well. The rearrangement links TRBV19 to TRBJ1-5, with TRBD1 identical over 10 bases. Germline loops: CDR1 LNHDA, CDR2 SQIVND (reference sequence). J gave up 2 bases and V 4 bases, and 2 bases lay outside the gene matches. CDR3 length: 15 amino acids. The CDR3 loop reads CASSTTGGGNQPQHF. The CDR3 DNA reads TGTGCCAGTAGTACGACAGGGGGCGGCAATCAGCCCCAGCATTTT.

The rearrangement uses TRBV10-2 and TRBJ2-7; 8 bases are a match to TRBD1. The CDR3 totals 14 residues. Germline CDR1 is WSHSY and CDR2 is SAAADI. V lost 5 bases, J lost 7 bases, and 10 bases stayed unmatched. CDR3 DNA sequence: TGCGCCAGCAGTCAACAGGGGGATAGGTGGGAGCAGTACTTC. Translating gives CASSQQGDRWEQYF.

The chain carries TRBV7-9 and TRBJ2-3; D uncertain. V was trimmed by 1 base and J by 2 bases, leaving 7 bases between them. The CDR3 length is 14 residues. Germline CDR1 and CDR2: SEHNR and FQNEAQ (reference sequence). The CDR3 region has the DNA TGTGCCAGCAGCTTAGGCCAGTCCACAGATACGCAGTATTTT. It encodes CASSLGQSTDTQYF. The full variable domain, completed using reference TRBV7-9 and TRBJ2-3, is DTGVSQNPRHKITKRGQNVTFRCDPISEHNRLYWYRQTLGQGPEFLTYFQNEAQLEKSRLLSDRFSAERPKGSFSTLEIQRTEQGDSAMYLCASSLGQSTDTQYFGPGTRLTVL.

The table lists this clone with a count of one. V is TRBV6-2 or TRBV6-3 and J is TRBJ1-6; the match to TRBD1 covers 9 bases. Germline V CDR1 and CDR2: MNHEY, SVGEGT. This CDR3 region has 15 residues. V gave up 0 bases and J gave up 10 bases; unmatched junction bases: 4. CDR3 bases: TGTGCCAGCAGTTACTCGGACAGGGGAAGCTCACCCCTCCACTTT. Its translation is CASSYSDRGSSPLHF.

The genes are TRBV5-1 and TRBJ2-5; 11 positions agree with TRBD2. The germline V gene has CDR1 SGHRS and CDR2 YFSETQ. V was pared by 4 bases and J by 2 bases, with 1 base of the junction left unmatched. This CDR3 has 14 amino acids. The CDR3 here is CASSPSGGQETQYF. The CDR3 region has the DNA TGCGCCAGCAGCCCTAGCGGGGGGCAAGAGACCCAGTACTTC.

This chain uses TRBV19 with TRBJ1-5, with D hard to call. The germline gives CDR1 LNHDA, CDR2 SQIVND (reference sequence). CDR3 length: 11 residues. The CDR3 DNA is TGTGGCTTCAGTAGCAATCAGCCCCAGCATTTT. Encoded protein: CGFSSNQPQHF.

V gene TRBV7-8 combines with J gene TRBJ2-2, with D possibly being TRBD1 (6 bases). The CDR3 contains 14 residues. Germline CDR1 SGHVS, CDR2 FQNEAQ. Trimming removed 6 bases at V and 7 bases at J, with 15 bases between. The CDR3 spells CASRFQGWSGELFF. Here the CDR3 DNA reads TGTGCCAGCAGATTTCAGGGGTGGAGCGGGGAGCTGTTTTTT.

This clone was counted once. The chain joins TRBV4-3 to TRBJ1-5, with a possible D match to TRBD1 (5 bases). Per the germline V gene, CDR1 is LGHNA and CDR2 is YSLEER. The CDR3 is 15 amino acids. V was pared by 0 bases and J by 8 bases, with 14 bases between. CDR3 DNA: TGCGCCAGCAGCCAAGATTTCGGGGGAAGGAAGCCCCAGCATTTT. As protein: CASSQDFGGRKPQHF.

The chain carries TRBV18 and TRBJ2-6; perhaps TRBD1 as D (6 bases). Germline CDR1 is KGHSH and CDR2 is LQKENI. V lost 6 bases and J lost 0, with 24 bases in between. The CDR3 extends over 20 amino acids. This CDR3 is CASSKTIGQNTFSGANVLTF. CDR3 DNA sequence: TGTGCCAGCTCCAAAACGATAGGACAGAACACTTTCTCTGGGGCCAACGTCCTGACTTTC. Full variable domain (missing parts from reference TRBV18 and TRBJ2-6): NAGVMQNPRHLVRRRGQEARLRCSPMKGHSHVYWYRQLPEEGLKFMVYLQKENIIDESGMPKERFSAEFPKEGPSILRIQQVVRGDSAAYFCASSKTIGQNTFSGANVLTFGAGSRLTVL.

The chain couples TRBV6-5 to TRBJ1-1; 7 nucleotides match TRBD1. The CDR3 sequence is 13 residues long. With 7 bases clipped from V and 8 bases from J, the junction kept 10 bases outside the gene matches. Germline CDR1 and CDR2: MNHEY and SVGAGI. The CDR3 loop reads CASTLKPGQEAFF. The DNA of the CDR3 is TGTGCCAGCACACTTAAGCCGGGACAGGAAGCTTTCTTT.

V is TRBV5-5 and J is TRBJ2-2; 10 bases are shared with TRBD1. The ends lost 3 bases at V and 4 bases at J; junction bases unmatched: 6. This CDR3 has 16 amino acids. CDR1 and CDR2 (germline): SGHKS, YYEKEE (reference sequence). CDR3 residues: CASSWGQGTSTGELFF. For the CDR3, the DNA is TGTGCCAGCAGCTGGGGACAGGGGACGAGCACCGGGGAGCTGTTTTTT.

CDR3: CATAPGIQETQYF. The CDR3 DNA is TGTGCCACCGCGCCGGGGATCCAAGAGACCCAGTACTTC. J is TRBJ2-5 and V is TRBV5-8; the D gene is possibly TRBD2 (5 bases). Between the trimmed V and J ends, which lost 9 bases and 1 base, there was a span of 13 bases. There are 13 residues in the CDR3. In germline, CDR1 is SGHTS, CDR2 YDEGEE.

The chain uses TRBV19 and TRBJ1-6; TRBD1 agrees at 7 bases. The CDR3 is made up of 15 amino acids. The germline V gene has CDR1 LNHDA and CDR2 SQIVND (reference sequence). V dropped 6 bases and J dropped 3; count of bases not matched to a gene: 5. CDR3 DNA: TGTGCCAGTAGCAGGGACAGACTCTATAATTCACCCCTCCACTTT. This codes for CASSRDRLYNSPLHF.

The J gene is TRBJ1-6, the V gene TRBV10-1; possibly TRBD1 for D (6 bases). This CDR3 is built from 17 residues. V was cut by 4 bases and J by 9 bases, with 22 bases left in between. Germline V lookup: CDR1 WNHNN, CDR2 SYGVQD (reference sequence). The CDR3 sequence is CASSVERNRVIGSPLHF. The DNA of the CDR3 is TGCGCCAGCAGTGTGGAGCGCAACAGGGTGATAGGTTCACCCCTCCACTTT.

This chain joins TRBV7-9 and TRBJ2-5; 7 bases map to TRBD2. This CDR3 contains 11 residues. V shed 6 bases and J 9 bases; nucleotides not matched to a gene: 4. The germline V gene has CDR1 SEHNR and CDR2 FQNEAQ (reference sequence). The CDR3 DNA is TGTGCCAGCAGTTTGGGGGGGGCCCAGTACTTC. This sequence encodes CASSLGGAQYF. The full variable domain, its missing parts supplied by reference TRBV7-9 and TRBJ2-5, is DTGVSQNPRHKITKRGQNVTFRCDPISEHNRLYWYRQTLGQGPEFLTYFQNEAQLEKSRLLSDRFSAERPKGSFSTLEIQRTEQGDSAMYLCASSLGGAQYFGPGTRLLVL.

V is TRBV12-5 and J is TRBJ2-1, with TRBD1 as a possible D gene (5 bases). The length of the CDR3 is 17 residues. Germline V CDR1 and CDR2: LGHNT, FRNRAP. V was shortened by 0 bases and J by 0 bases, with 12 bases between the two germline ends. The CDR3 spells CASGLVLVGRSYNEQFF. CDR3 DNA: TGTGCTAGTGGTTTGGTACTTGTGGGGCGCTCCTACAATGAGCAGTTCTTC.

J is TRBJ2-3 and V is TRBV25-1; possibly TRBD2 for D (5 bases). Per germline, CDR1 MGHDK and CDR2 SYGVNS. This CDR3 has 15 amino acids. The germline V and J ends were trimmed by 1 base and 8 bases, with 16 bases remaining between them. The CDR3 DNA reads TGTGCCAGCAGTGAATCCCTAACGGGCGAGGGTACGCAGTATTTT. Translation: CASSESLTGEGTQYF.

The V gene is TRBV10-3, the J gene TRBJ2-5; no firm D call. CDR1 and CDR2 from the germline V gene are ENHRY and SYGVKD. Deletions cut 0 bases from V and 4 bases from J, with 9 bases between. This CDR3 region has 14 residues. The CDR3 is CAISESAGPETQYF. The CDR3 DNA is TGTGCCATCAGTGAGTCGGCAGGCCCAGAGACCCAGTACTTC.

This clone appeared once. The V call is TRBV5-8, the J call TRBJ2-2, with unresolved D. Between the trimmed V and J ends, which lost 4 bases and 0 bases, there was a span of 10 bases. Germline V gene lookup returns CDR1 SGHTS and CDR2 YDEGEE. The CDR3 is made up of 15 amino acids. The CDR3 spells CASSPTSTNTGELFF. As DNA, the CDR3 is TGTGCCAGCAGCCCCACATCGACGAACACCGGGGAGCTGTTTTTT.

J is TRBJ2-1 and V is TRBV10-3; the D is unclear. Germline V lookup: CDR1 ENHRY, CDR2 SYGVKD. The CDR3 runs to 13 residues. V lost 2 bases and J lost 8, with 10 bases in between. The CDR3 nucleotides are TGTGCCATCAGTGAGGGTAGCATCCATGAGCAGTTCTTC. Its protein is CAISEGSIHEQFF.

The chain is built from TRBV24-1 and TRBJ1-2; possibly TRBD1 for D (5 bases). Germline V lookup: CDR1 KGHDR, CDR2 SFDVKD. Trimming removed 3 bases at V and 8 bases at J, with 15 bases between. The CDR3 is 14 amino acids. CDR3 nucleotides: TGTGCCACCAGTGATGGGACTCCAGCGGGAGGCTACACCTTC. Translation gives CATSDGTPAGGYTF.

In regard to this clone: The same CDR3 also results from other DNA sequences found in this sample. The V call is TRBV30, the J call TRBJ1-2, with TRBD1 identical over 11 bases. V lost 4 bases, J lost 5 bases, and 6 bases stayed unmatched. CDR3 length equals 14 residues. Germline-derived CDR1 and CDR2 are GTSNPN and SVGIG (reference sequence). The CDR3 region has the DNA TGTGCCTGGAATCCGGGACAGGGGGGATATGGCTACACCTTC. Translation: CAWNPGQGGYGYTF.

This chain joins TRBV6-6 and TRBJ2-7; D call uncertain. The V end was cut by 5 bases, the J end by 2 bases, with 7 bases between. The CDR3 totals 12 residues. Per germline, CDR1 MNHNY and CDR2 SVGAGI (reference sequence). CDR3 amino acids: CASSSETYEQYF. In DNA form, the CDR3 reads TGTGCCAGCAGTAGCGAAACCTACGAGCAGTACTTC.

This clone was counted a few times. The rearrangement links TRBV7-9 to TRBJ1-1; D might be TRBD1 (5 bases). The CDR3 contains 15 residues. V dropped 0 bases and J dropped 1 base, with 9 bases sitting between them. Germline CDR1 and CDR2: SEHNR and FQNEAQ (reference sequence). The CDR3 sequence is CASSLAGGSNTEAFF. CDR3 DNA: TGTGCCAGCAGCTTAGCGGGGGGGTCGAACACTGAAGCTTTCTTT.

The chain joins TRBV7-2 to TRBJ2-3; 8 bases match TRBD1. Trimming cost V 7 bases and J 3 bases; bases outside gene matches: 9. The length of the CDR3 is 15 residues. The germline CDR1 and CDR2 sequences are SGHTA and FQGNSA. The CDR3 spells CASISRQGTTDTQYF. CDR3 in DNA: TGTGCCAGCATCTCTAGACAGGGGACTACAGATACGCAGTATTTT.